The 26 T cell receptor beta chains below were found in one sample sequenced in a study of T cell clusters in autoimmune cytopenias. TRB rearrangements were amplified by touch-down multiplex PCR with mixed TRB-A/B primers. After re-calling the multiplex PCR reads, TCRdb lists one entry per CDR3 protein, DNA absent. Its listing shows approximately 6,000 distinct CDR3 sequences. Each sample's input was roughly 230 ng genomic DNA, 38,000 or so genome equivalents. Sequencing was carried out using peripheral blood. These receptors were taken from a human donor with an autoimmune cytopenia or autoimmune hepatitis (not recorded which).

Considering frequency, this clonotype is medium-sized. The V and J genes are TRBV29-1 and TRBJ1-2; TCRdb's D call, TRBD1, is unchecked because there is no DNA. Germline values: CDR1 SQVTM, CDR2 ANQGSEA. The CDR3 has 15 amino acids. The CDR3 sequence is CSVSTGQGAGYGYTF.

Frequency places this clonotype as medium-sized. The rearrangement joins TRBV30 to TRBJ1-1; without DNA, the TCRdb call of TRBD1 cannot be checked. Germline V gene lookup returns CDR1 GTSNPN and CDR2 SVGIG (reference sequence). There are 14 residues in the CDR3. Here the CDR3 reads CAWRTGGRNTEAFF.

Considering frequency, this clonotype is medium-sized (0.01 to 0.1%). The chain uses TRBV27 and TRBJ2-3; TCRdb returns TRBD2, unconfirmable since there is no DNA. Germline V gene data show CDR1 as MNHEY and CDR2 as SMNVEV (reference sequence). The length of the CDR3 is 14 residues. This CDR3 is CASSSTVTSGFSYF.

This chain connects TRBV5-1 to TRBJ1-6; the TCRdb call, TRBD1, lacks DNA for checking. Per germline, CDR1 SGHRS and CDR2 YFSETQ. CDR3 length: 16 residues. The CDR3 spells CASSLGGAMENSPLHF.

The rearrangement joins TRBV7-2 to TRBJ2-1; TCRdb lists TRBD2, though no DNA is available to test this call. The CDR3 is 16 residues long. The germline V gene encodes CDR1 SGHTA and CDR2 FQGNSA. This CDR3 reads CASSLLAAGGYNEQFF.

The rearrangement uses TRBV6-5 and TRBJ1-1; with no DNA, the TCRdb D assignment of TRBD1 cannot be verified. The germline V gene has CDR1 MNHEY and CDR2 SVGAGI. This CDR3 region has 15 residues. The CDR3 is CASSYGTPGITEAFF.

In terms of frequency, this clonotype is medium-sized. V and J are TRBV10-3 and TRBJ2-3; the TCRdb call, TRBD1, lacks DNA for checking. CDR1 is ENHRY, CDR2 SYGVKD, per germline. This CDR3 is 14 amino acids long. CDR3 region: CAISERGARDTQYF.

Its frequency marks this clonotype as medium-sized. J is TRBJ2-1 and V is TRBV19. The germline V gene has CDR1 LNHDA and CDR2 SQIVND (reference sequence). The CDR3 covers 12 residues. CDR3: CASSIGQNEQFF.

The chain carries TRBV5-1 and TRBJ2-3; absent DNA, TCRdb's TRBD1 call cannot be checked. The germline V gene has CDR1 SGHRS and CDR2 YFSETQ. This CDR3 spans 15 amino acids. CDR3 in amino acids: CASSLTISGADTQYF. The full variable domain, in which reference TRBV5-1 and TRBJ2-3 provide the parts outside the CDR3, is KAGVTQTPRYLIKTRGQQVTLSCSPISGHRSVSWYQQTPGQGLQFLFEYFSETQRNKGNFPGRFSGRQFSNSRSEMNVSTLELGDSALYLCASSLTISGADTQYFGPGTRLTVL.

The V gene is TRBV12-3 or TRBV12-4, the J gene TRBJ1-2; TCRdb gives TRBD1 as the D gene, but with no DNA this cannot be confirmed. The CDR3 spans 13 residues. The CDR3 region is CASRGATNYGYTF.

The J gene is TRBJ2-5, the V gene TRBV12-3 or TRBV12-4; TCRdb's D call, TRBD2, is unchecked because there is no DNA. The CDR3 is 14 amino acids. CDR3 amino acids: CASSRTSGAETQYF.

The V call is TRBV6-1, the J call TRBJ2-1; TCRdb selects TRBD2, and the lack of DNA leaves this call unchecked. Germline V CDR1 and CDR2: MNHNS, SASEGT. This CDR3 has 20 residues. The CDR3 region is CASSEANKLGDWILYGEQFF.

According to its frequency, this clonotype is medium-sized. The chain couples TRBV15 to TRBJ2-7. The CDR3 has 16 residues. Germline V gene lookup returns CDR1 LNHNV and CDR2 YYDKDF (reference sequence). This chain's CDR3 is CATSRDLPDVSYEQYF.

The gene calls are TRBV6-4 and TRBJ2-2; no DNA is available, so the TRBD1 call from TCRdb remains unchecked. This CDR3 spans 13 amino acids. The V gene's germline CDR1 is MRHNA and CDR2 SNTAGT. The CDR3 sequence: CASRPTGTGELFF.

According to its frequency, this clonotype is medium-sized. V is TRBV29-1 and J is TRBJ2-3; as DNA is missing, the TRBD1 call by TCRdb cannot be tested. Germline V gene lookup returns CDR1 SQVTM and CDR2 ANQGSEA. The CDR3 spans 16 residues. The CDR3 region is CSVEEWAGFTWDTQYF.

This clonotype registers medium-sized (0.01 to 0.1%) by frequency. This rearrangement joins TRBV29-1 to TRBJ1-2; lacking DNA, the TRBD1 call made by TCRdb goes unchecked. Germline assignment: CDR1 SQVTM and CDR2 ANQGSEA. This CDR3 contains 11 residues. The CDR3 here is CSVRGKAGYTF.

The chain combines TRBV12-3 or TRBV12-4 with TRBJ1-4; as DNA is missing, the TRBD1 call by TCRdb cannot be tested. The CDR3 has 16 amino acids. CDR3 amino acids: CASSLGTAVGNEKLFF.

Judged by frequency, this clonotype is medium-sized. This rearrangement joins TRBV19 to TRBJ2-3; TCRdb's assignment of TRBD1 cannot be checked, as there is no DNA. This CDR3 has 13 residues. CDR1 LNHDA and CDR2 SQIVND come from the germline V gene (reference sequence). CDR3 loop: CASTPLGGDTQYF.

This rearrangement joins TRBV27 to TRBJ2-7; absent DNA, TCRdb's TRBD1 call cannot be checked. Germline CDR1 MNHEY, CDR2 SMNVEV (reference sequence). There are 15 residues in the CDR3. The chain's CDR3 is CASSLKGAPSYEQYF.

The chain joins TRBV20-1 to TRBJ1-5; TCRdb's D call, TRBD1, is unchecked because there is no DNA. Germline assignment: CDR1 DFQATT and CDR2 SNEGSKA (reference sequence). The CDR3 has 14 amino acids. CDR3 sequence: CSASQGSGNQPQHF.

Frequency places this clonotype as medium-sized (0.01 to 0.1%). V and J are TRBV6-2 or TRBV6-3 and TRBJ1-6; lacking DNA, the TRBD1 call made by TCRdb goes unchecked. This CDR3 is built from 14 residues. Germline-derived CDR1 and CDR2 are MNHEY and SVGEGT. The CDR3 sequence: CASSSTGAGSPLHF.

CDR3 residues: CATVAGWGVKDEKLFF. The chain carries TRBV24-1 and TRBJ1-4; TCRdb's D call of TRBD1 is untestable without DNA. In germline, CDR1 is KGHDR, CDR2 SFDVKD. CDR3 length: 16 residues.

Its frequency marks this clonotype as medium-sized. The rearrangement links TRBV6-5 to TRBJ2-7; TCRdb returns TRBD1, unconfirmable since there is no DNA. The CDR3 length is 14 residues. Germline V gene lookup returns CDR1 MNHEY and CDR2 SVGAGI. The CDR3 here is CASSYNRGGYEQYF.

By frequency, this clonotype registers medium-sized (0.01 to 0.1%). The gene calls are TRBV24-1 and TRBJ1-2. This CDR3 region has 14 residues. CDR1 and CDR2 from the germline V gene are KGHDR and SFDVKD. Here the CDR3 reads CATSDSQANYGYTF.

The chain is built from TRBV4-3 and TRBJ2-1; no DNA is available, so the TRBD2 call from TCRdb remains unchecked. This CDR3 spans 15 amino acids. Per the germline V gene, CDR1 is LGHNA and CDR2 is YSLEER. The CDR3 is CASSQDSGGVNEQFF.

This clonotype is medium-sized by frequency. The chain combines TRBV12-3 or TRBV12-4 with TRBJ1-5; as DNA is missing, the TRBD1 call by TCRdb cannot be tested. This CDR3 has 14 residues. The CDR3: CASTLQGGNQPQHF.